These 32 T cell receptor beta chains originate from one sample sequenced in a study of T-cell reconstitution after alpha-beta-depleted transplantation in children. For TCRbeta, the library was prepared with unique molecular identifiers. TCRdb reprocessed the PCR reads with MiXCR, giving one entry per CDR3 protein. This sample has hundreds of thousands of distinct CDR3 sequences, with 13% found just once. This sample comprised PBMCs, mostly from graft donor cells, obtained 360 days after TCRalphabeta/CD19-depleted stem cell transplant. These receptor sequences come from a male patient younger than 18 who had a stem cell transplant for acute myeloid leukemia, so the T cells may come from the graft donor.

This clonotype was seen many times. V and J are TRBV7-2 and TRBJ2-1, with D perhaps TRBD2 (6 bases). Trimming shortened V by 1 base and J by 2 bases, and 6 bases separated the two germline ends. Germline V gene sequence: CDR1 SGHTA, CDR2 FQGNSA. The CDR3 length is 14 residues. The CDR3 here is CASSLGRAYNEQFF. The CDR3 nucleotides read TGTGCCAGCAGCTTAGGGAGGGCCTACAATGAGCAGTTCTTC.

This clonotype occurred a few times. This chain joins TRBV4-3 and TRBJ2-7; the D gene is possibly TRBD1 (6 bases). The V gene lost 8 bases and the J gene lost 1 base, with 18 bases spanning the gap. The CDR3 runs 15 residues. From germline, CDR1 is LGHNA and CDR2 YSLEER. The CDR3 loop is CASQWGQGPSYEQYF. The CDR3, as DNA: TGCGCCAGCCAATGGGGGCAGGGGCCTTCCTACGAGCAGTACTTC.

V and J are TRBV29-1 and TRBJ2-3; TRBD2 is a possible D gene (5 bases). Germline V gene sequence: CDR1 SQVTM, CDR2 ANQGSEA. Trimming left V 3 bases short and J 2 bases short, with 18 bases between. The CDR3 has 16 amino acids. Here the CDR3 DNA reads TGCAGCGTTGACAGGCCTCGCGGACTCTACACAGATACGCAGTATTTT. This encodes CSVDRPRGLYTDTQYF.

The chain recombines TRBV10-3 with TRBJ2-7, with a tentative D call TRBD1 (5 bases). There are 17 residues in the CDR3. The germline gives CDR1 ENHRY, CDR2 SYGVKD. V was shortened by 4 bases and J by 3 bases, with 22 bases between the two germline ends. CDR3 amino acids: CAISGTSLNKNHYEQYF. The DNA for the CDR3 is TGTGCCATCAGTGGGACATCCTTGAACAAGAACCACTACGAGCAGTACTTC.

The chain joins TRBV7-6 to TRBJ2-5; no reliable D call. Germline values: CDR1 SGHVS, CDR2 FNYEAQ. This CDR3 has 12 amino acids. The V end was cut by 1 base, the J end by 14 bases, with 14 bases between. The DNA for the CDR3 is TGTGCCAGCAGCTTAGTTTTAGGACGCTCCTACTTC. Its protein is CASSLVLGRSYF.

The genes are TRBV5-1 and TRBJ2-5; no definite D call. Germline loops: CDR1 SGHRS, CDR2 YFSETQ. V was trimmed by 5 bases and J by 2 bases, leaving 13 bases between them. This CDR3 is 14 amino acids long. As DNA, the CDR3 is TGCGCCAGCAGGAATGGGCTGTTTCAAGAGACCCAGTACTTC. Protein sequence: CASRNGLFQETQYF.

The J gene is TRBJ1-1, the V gene TRBV29-1, with TRBD1 identical over 7 bases. V was pared by 5 bases and J by 0 bases, with 3 bases of the junction left unmatched. This CDR3 is 13 amino acids long. Germline values: CDR1 SQVTM, CDR2 ANQGSEA. The CDR3 sequence is CSVMTGMNTEAFF. For the CDR3, the DNA is TGCAGCGTTATGACAGGGATGAACACTGAAGCTTTCTTT.

The V and J genes are TRBV7-3 and TRBJ2-3; 8 nucleotides agree with TRBD2. Per germline, CDR1 SGHTA and CDR2 FQGTGA. The CDR3 covers 16 residues. The V segment lost 3 bases and the J segment 0 bases; nucleotides outside the gene matches: 5. The chain's CDR3 is CASSLFGGASTDTQYF. The CDR3 coding sequence is TGTGCCAGCAGCTTGTTCGGGGGGGCTAGCACAGATACGCAGTATTTT.

In this sample, this clonotype turned up a few times. This chain links TRBV7-8 with TRBJ2-2; a possible D gene is TRBD1 (6 bases). This CDR3 has 15 residues. Germline V lookup: CDR1 SGHVS, CDR2 FQNEAQ. V was cut by 3 bases and J by 5 bases, with 13 bases left in between. CDR3 coding DNA: TGTGCCAGCAGCTTCACGACAGGATGGACCGGGGAGCTGTTTTTT. Protein product: CASSFTTGWTGELFF. The full variable domain, in which reference TRBV7-8 and TRBJ2-2 provide the parts outside the CDR3, is GAGVSQSPRYKVAKRGQDVALRCDPISGHVSLFWYQQALGQGPEFLTYFQNEAQLDKSGLPSDRFFAERPEGSVSTLKIQRTQQEDSAVYLCASSFTTGWTGELFFGEGSRLTVL.

V is TRBV5-1 and J is TRBJ2-3, with TRBD2 matching 8 bases. With 2 bases clipped from V and 0 bases from J, the junction kept 11 bases outside the gene matches. The CDR3 extends over 18 amino acids. Germline loops: CDR1 SGHRS, CDR2 YFSETQ. The CDR3 loop reads CASSLSISGVSSTDTQYF. The DNA of the CDR3 is TGCGCCAGCAGCTTATCTATTAGCGGGGTCTCTAGCACAGATACGCAGTATTTT.

The rearrangement uses TRBV5-6 and TRBJ2-3; 9 nucleotides agree with TRBD2. J gave up 0 bases and V 6 bases, and 5 bases lay outside the gene matches. The CDR3 loop spans 15 amino acids. The germline V gene encodes CDR1 SGHDT and CDR2 YYEEEE. CDR3 in amino acids: CASTLAGSSTDTQYF. Here the CDR3 DNA reads TGTGCCAGCACCCTAGCGGGATCCAGCACAGATACGCAGTATTTT.

CDR3 DNA sequence: TGTGCCAGCAGTTACTCGTGGCGGGACGAGGTAGCGGATACGCAGTATTTT. It encodes CASSYSWRDEVADTQYF. V usage is TRBV6-5 and J usage is TRBJ2-3; a possible D gene is TRBD2 (6 bases). This CDR3 spans 17 amino acids. The germline V and J ends were trimmed by 0 bases and 6 bases, with 19 bases remaining between them. The germline V gene encodes CDR1 MNHEY and CDR2 SVGAGI.

This clonotype was picked up a small number of times. The chain joins TRBV12-3 or TRBV12-4 to TRBJ2-3; 7 bases align to TRBD1. J lost 0 bases, V lost 6 bases, and 9 bases had no gene match. This CDR3 region has 16 residues. The CDR3, as DNA: TGTGCCAGCAGAGACAGGGCTTTTAGCAGCACAGATACGCAGTATTTT. Amino acids: CASRDRAFSSTDTQYF.

The CDR3 is CASSPGPAGEQYF. As DNA, the CDR3 is TGTGCCAGCAGTCCGGGACCCGCGGGGGAGCAGTACTTC. The genes are TRBV12-3 or TRBV12-4 and TRBJ2-7; perhaps TRBD2 as D (6 bases). The CDR3 has 13 amino acids. V was cut by 5 bases and J by 7 bases, with 15 bases left in between.

This clonotype was recorded a few times. The chain has TRBV20-1 and TRBJ2-7, with 9 positions matching TRBD2. The CDR3 runs to 13 residues. V gave up 5 bases and J gave up 3 bases; unmatched junction bases: 5. CDR1 and CDR2 (germline): DFQATT, SNEGSKA (reference sequence). CDR3 region: CSARVAGDYEQYF. As DNA, the CDR3 is TGCAGTGCTCGGGTAGCGGGAGACTACGAGCAGTACTTC.

This clonotype was detected only a few times. The chain employs TRBV20-1 and TRBJ2-3; no firm D call. Germline CDR1 DFQATT, CDR2 SNEGSKA (reference sequence). The V end lost 4 bases, the J end lost 5 bases, and 16 bases lay between the germline ends. This CDR3 contains 14 residues. DNA of the CDR3: TGCAGTGCTATAAAGCAGATACGGAAAGATACGCAGTATTTT. It is translated as CSAIKQIRKDTQYF.

This clonotype was picked up many times. CDR3 DNA sequence: TGTGCCAGCTCACCATGGCAGGGGGAAAATGAGCAGTTCTTC. Amino acids: CASSPWQGENEQFF. The chain joins TRBV18 to TRBJ2-1, with 7 bases that match TRBD1. The CDR3 is made up of 14 amino acids. In germline, CDR1 is KGHSH, CDR2 LQKENI. V shed 2 bases and J 7 bases; nucleotides not matched to a gene: 5.

This clonotype was seen more than once but under ten times. This chain connects TRBV20-1 to TRBJ2-3, with D perhaps TRBD2 (7 bases). CDR3 length equals 15 residues. Trimming cost V 6 bases and J 0 bases, with 16 bases left between them. Germline loops: CDR1 DFQATT, CDR2 SNEGSKA (reference sequence). The CDR3 reads CSAFRGGVSTDTQYF. CDR3 bases: TGCAGTGCCTTCCGAGGGGGGGTGAGCACAGATACGCAGTATTTT.

This chain links TRBV18 with TRBJ2-3; D uncertain. The germline CDR1 and CDR2 sequences are KGHSH and LQKENI. V was cut by 1 base and J by 2 bases, with 10 bases left in between. The CDR3 loop spans 15 amino acids. This CDR3 reads CASSPRSGATDTQYF. CDR3 in DNA: TGTGCCAGCTCACCACGGTCAGGCGCCACAGATACGCAGTATTTT.

The chain has TRBV15 and TRBJ2-7; no firm D call. Germline CDR1 and CDR2: LNHNV and YYDKDF (reference sequence). CDR3 length: 13 amino acids. V lost 5 bases, J lost 3 bases, and 11 bases lay in between. The CDR3 DNA follows: TGTGCCACCAGCCGGACGCCCCGCTACGAGCAGTACTTC. Translation: CATSRTPRYEQYF.

This clonotype has just a few counts. This chain connects TRBV4-3 to TRBJ2-7, with 10 bases lining up with TRBD2. This CDR3 comprises 17 residues. J gave up 2 bases and V 4 bases, and 11 bases lay outside the gene matches. Germline V gives CDR1 LGHNA, CDR2 YSLEER. The CDR3 region is CASSLTWIAGGTYEQYF. The CDR3 nucleotides are TGCGCCAGCAGCCTTACGTGGATAGCGGGAGGTACCTACGAGCAGTACTTC.

This clonotype has a handful of counts. The chain couples TRBV29-1 to TRBJ1-2; D gene ambiguous. CDR1 is SQVTM and CDR2 is ANQGSEA in the germline V gene. Trimming shortened V by 4 bases and J by 4 bases, and 7 bases separated the two germline ends. The CDR3 totals 11 residues. CDR3 residues: CSVVGPYGYTF. DNA of the CDR3: TGCAGCGTTGTAGGGCCCTATGGCTACACCTTC.

In this sample, this clonotype turned up a few times. The rearrangement links TRBV3-1 to TRBJ2-7, with TRBD1 matching 8 bases. The CDR3 is made up of 14 amino acids. Germline CDR1 reads LGHDT; CDR2 reads YNNKEL (reference sequence). After removal of 3 bases from V and 4 bases from J, the junction contained 5 bases not matched to a gene. In DNA, the CDR3 is TGTGCCAGCAGCCACAGGGGGCTGGGGTACGAGCAGTACTTC. Its translation is CASSHRGLGYEQYF.

This clonotype was observed a few times. This chain uses TRBV15 with TRBJ2-7; D remains ambiguous. The CDR3 loop spans 14 amino acids. In germline, CDR1 is LNHNV, CDR2 YYDKDF (reference sequence). V lost 8 bases, J lost 1 base, and 15 bases lay in between. CDR3 loop: CATRFGQWSYEQYF. DNA for the CDR3: TGTGCCACCCGATTCGGGCAGTGGTCCTACGAGCAGTACTTC.

V is TRBV28 and J is TRBJ2-4; D is unresolved. CDR1 is MDHEN, CDR2 SYDVKM, per germline. The CDR3 has 15 residues. V dropped 3 bases and J dropped 2 bases, with 11 bases sitting between them. The DNA of the CDR3 is TGTGCCAGCAGTTTTCTCACTCGGTCCAAAAACATTCAGTACTTC. It codes for CASSFLTRSKNIQYF.

V and J are TRBV4-3 and TRBJ2-7, with 12 nucleotides matching TRBD2. Germline V gives CDR1 LGHNA, CDR2 YSLEER. V shed 1 base and J 6 bases; nucleotides not matched to a gene: 7. The CDR3 spans 16 residues. This CDR3 reads CASSQGLAGVLSEQYF. CDR3 DNA: TGCGCCAGCAGCCAAGGACTAGCGGGAGTACTCAGCGAGCAGTACTTC.

CDR3 sequence: CASSYSSGNTIYF. The CDR3 nucleotides read TGTGCCAGCAGTTACAGCTCTGGAAACACCATATATTTT. This chain connects TRBV28 to TRBJ1-3, with D unclear. The V gene's germline CDR1 is MDHEN and CDR2 SYDVKM. Between the trimmed V and J ends, which lost 4 bases and 0 bases, there was a span of 4 bases. The CDR3 spans 13 residues.

The table lists this clonotype with a few counts. The chain couples TRBV7-9 to TRBJ2-7; D may be TRBD1 (5 bases). Looked up from germline, CDR1 is SEHNR and CDR2 is FQNEAQ (reference sequence). The CDR3 sequence is 16 residues long. V was shortened by 2 bases and J by 3 bases, with 17 bases between the two germline ends. The CDR3: CASSLRHQLGVYEQYF. The CDR3 DNA reads as TGTGCCAGCAGCTTACGACACCAGCTAGGGGTCTACGAGCAGTACTTC.

V is TRBV7-3 and J is TRBJ2-1; no reliable D call. This CDR3 is built from 14 residues. V was cut by 1 base and J by 5 bases, with 9 bases left in between. CDR1 SGHTA and CDR2 FQGTGA come from the germline V gene. CDR3 nucleotide sequence: TGTGCCAGCAGCTTAAGGCCAAGAGACAATGAGCAGTTCTTC. It encodes CASSLRPRDNEQFF. The full variable domain, with the rest looked up from reference TRBV7-3 and TRBJ2-1, is GAGVSQTPSNKVTEKGKYVELRCDPISGHTALYWYRQSLGQGPEFLIYFQGTGAADDSGLPNDRFFAVRPEGSVSTLKIQRTERGDSAVYLCASSLRPRDNEQFFGPGTRLTVL.

This chain links TRBV29-1 with TRBJ2-3; D unresolved. Trimming removed 7 bases from V and 1 base from J, with 9 bases in between. The CDR3 has 12 residues. Germline CDR1 SQVTM, CDR2 ANQGSEA. The CDR3 loop reads CSGADGTDTQYF. The CDR3 nucleotides read TGCAGCGGCGCGGACGGCACAGATACGCAGTATTTT.

This clonotype has ten or more counts. This chain joins TRBV9 and TRBJ2-7, with no clear D. The germline V gene has CDR1 SGDLS and CDR2 YYNGEE. The V and J ends lost 0 bases and 7 bases respectively, with 20 bases between them. The CDR3 contains 16 residues. The CDR3 here is CASSVGSSFLYGEQYF. The CDR3, as DNA: TGTGCCAGCAGCGTAGGGAGCTCCTTCTTGTATGGGGAGCAGTACTTC.

This clonotype was counted at least ten times. The chain combines TRBV20-1 with TRBJ2-7, with no clear D. The CDR3 runs 9 residues. Germline-derived CDR1 and CDR2 are DFQATT and SNEGSKA (reference sequence). V lost 4 bases and J lost 4, with 2 bases in between. The CDR3 region has the DNA TGCAGTGCTAATTACGAGCAGTACTTC. This encodes CSANYEQYF.